This T cell receptor beta chain comes out of a study of beta chain features in type 1 diabetes. Study-wide results and caveats: Shortening that was moderate but significant affected the TCRB CDR3s of Type 1 diabetes patients in all four CD4+ subsets.

Investigators reverse transcribed all isolated RNA, so they sequenced expressed TCRB transcripts. Here immunoSEQ multiplex PCR was the method, and the copy in TCRdb shows in-frame clones only, minus some. The sample yields some 360,000 clones, 9.6% seen once. Concerning this clone itself: Its antigen is undetermined.

Researchers reported sorting CD4+ naive, central memory, regulatory and stem cell-like memory cells via CD45RO/CCR7/CD25/CD127/CD95/CD27. This CDR3 contains 15 residues. Trimming stripped 3 bases from V and 1 base from J, with 7 bases between. Germline V gives CDR1 SGHNT, CDR2 YENEEA. The chain is built from TRBV11-3 and TRBJ2-6; no clear D gene. Sequences were obtained from central memory CD4+ T cells from blood. The TCR sequence derives from a man aged 25 to 45 with type 1 diabetes. The CDR3 loop is CASSFQVSGANVLTF. The CDR3 bases are TGTGCCAGCAGCTTCCAAGTATCTGGGGCCAACGTCCTGACTTTC.